A selection of T cell receptor beta chains follows, all from one sample in a study of T-cell memory formation after mild COVID-19. Each CDR3 protein is one row after TCRdb ran MiXCR on the 5' RACE reads. The table includes just over 200,000 distinct CDR3 sequences, about 9.2% detected once. The sample was PBMCs or a T cell subset sorted from them (not recorded which). Receptors originate from a man younger than 30 who had mild COVID-19 (a few samples of this study predate the infection). Cell type and time point are not known. The CDR3 runs from the conserved cysteine through the conserved F or W. The order of the fields is V gene, J gene, CDR3 protein.

>TRBV10-3|TRBJ2-1
CAISGAGWRSGVHNEQFF
>TRBV20-1|TRBJ2-3
CSKGSGADTQYF
>TRBV2|TRBJ1-6
CASREFDVNSPLHF
>TRBV7-6|TRBJ2-1
CASSSGTSRHEQFF
>TRBV20-1|TRBJ2-5
CSATGTGRETQYF
>TRBV4-2|TRBJ1-1
CASSHTGREAFF
>TRBV15|TRBJ2-5
CATSRDEETQYF
>TRBV7-2|TRBJ2-1
CASSPYTGLADEQFF
>TRBV7-2|TRBJ2-2
CASSGQGTGELFF
>TRBV7-9|TRBJ1-6
CASRSGAYNSPLHF
>TRBV18|TRBJ2-3
CASSQLASSTDTQYF
>TRBV28|TRBJ2-3
CASRKRASTDTQYF
>TRBV7-2|TRBJ2-1
CASSSYVRDEQFF
>TRBV4-1|TRBJ2-7
CASSQELSGTIHEQYF
>TRBV3-1|TRBJ2-5
CASSQDPRVREETQYF
>TRBV6-6|TRBJ2-5
CASSPDGGQETQYF
>TRBV7-2|TRBJ1-5
CASSSRTGQGNQPQHF
>TRBV7-9|TRBJ2-7
CASSRGGGLYEQYF
>TRBV25-1|TRBJ1-6
CASSGPPGQGDSPLHF
>TRBV4-1|TRBJ2-3
CASSQELAPNTDTQYF
>TRBV5-1|TRBJ2-4
CASSLDEAGAKNIQYF
>TRBV6-2/TRBV6-3|TRBJ2-3
CASSTGPRRDTQYF
>TRBV4-2|TRBJ2-7
CASSHAGTGGTIYEQYF
>TRBV7-8|TRBJ2-1
CASSPTSGGANEQFF
>TRBV27|TRBJ2-2
CASSSDRASGELFF
>TRBV7-9|TRBJ1-4
CASSLWRATNEKLFF
>TRBV3-1|TRBJ2-1
CASSPTLSGREQFF
>TRBV28|TRBJ2-3
CASSPPGQPTDTQYF
>TRBV5-4|TRBJ2-7
CASSSRDSKEGEQYF
>TRBV7-2|TRBJ2-3
CASSSAAGGLDTQYF
>TRBV20-1|TRBJ1-6
CSAPFSPSYNSPLHF
>TRBV7-9|TRBJ1-1
CASSLWGMNTEAFF
>TRBV6-5|TRBJ2-5
CASSLRHPQETQYF
>TRBV5-8|TRBJ1-6
CASSFGQVYSPLHF
>TRBV9|.
CASSVEASTYEQYF
>TRBV2|TRBJ2-2
CASSETTGEGTGELFF
>TRBV5-1|TRBJ2-5
CASILVAGKEETQYF
>TRBV7-2|TRBJ2-1
CASSFNSGGGGEQFF
>TRBV20-1|TRBJ2-1
CSARLPGILNEQFF
>TRBV4-1|TRBJ1-3
CASSPLGLSGNTIYF
>TRBV7-9|TRBJ2-3
CASSSQGHWEDTQYF